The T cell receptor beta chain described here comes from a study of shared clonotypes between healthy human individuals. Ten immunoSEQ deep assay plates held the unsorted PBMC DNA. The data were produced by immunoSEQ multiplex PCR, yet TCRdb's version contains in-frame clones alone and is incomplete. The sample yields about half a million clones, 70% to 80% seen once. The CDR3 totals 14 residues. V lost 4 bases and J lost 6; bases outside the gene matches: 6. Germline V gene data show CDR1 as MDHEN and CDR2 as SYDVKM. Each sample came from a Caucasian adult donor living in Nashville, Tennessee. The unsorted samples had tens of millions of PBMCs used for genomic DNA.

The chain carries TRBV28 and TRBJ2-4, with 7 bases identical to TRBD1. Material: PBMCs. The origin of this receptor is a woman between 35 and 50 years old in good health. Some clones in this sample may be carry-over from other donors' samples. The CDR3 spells CASSSRTGGNIQYF. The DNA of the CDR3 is TGTGCCAGCAGTTCCAGGACAGGTGGAAACATTCAGTACTTC.